The 3 T cell receptor beta chains presented below share a single source sample, sequenced in a study of T cells in women clearing cervical HPV infection. Assay: immunoSEQ multiplex PCR; the TCRdb copy retains only in-frame clones and omits some. The sample features tens of thousands of clones, with less than 3% in its top ten. Sequenced input: blood buffy coat. These TCRs come from a woman aged 18 to 75 with a cervical HPV16 infection that either progressed to CIN3+ or cleared (not recorded which).

About this clone: Sequencing ends 3 residues short of the CDR3 end; the germline J gene provides the rest. The chain links TRBV6-4 to TRBJ2-2; weak D call: TRBD1 (5 bases). This CDR3 is built from 14 residues. Trimming cost V 6 bases and J 4 bases, with 12 bases left between them. CDR1 and CDR2 (germline): MRHNA, SNTAGT. The CDR3 loop is CASSGQGGTGELFF. Partial CDR3 DNA: TGTGCCAGCAGCGGGCAGGGCGGCACCGGGGAG.

With regard to this clone: The sequence runs out 3 residues before the end of the CDR3; the remainder is reconstructed from the germline J gene. The chain recombines TRBV18 with TRBJ2-6, with TRBD1 as a possible D gene (5 bases). The CDR3 length is 15 residues. The germline gives CDR1 KGHSH, CDR2 LQKENI. Trimming removed 3 bases at V and 3 bases at J, with 9 bases between. The CDR3 protein is CASSPSRDGANVLTF. CDR3 DNA (partial): TGTGCCAGCTCACCCAGCAGGGATGGGGCCAACGTC. The full variable domain, rest sourced from reference TRBV18 and TRBJ2-6, is NAGVMQNPRHLVRRRGQEARLRCSPMKGHSHVYWYRQLPEEGLKFMVYLQKENIIDESGMPKERFSAEFPKEGPSILRIQQVVRGDSAAYFCASSPSRDGANVLTFGAGSRLTVL.

Remarks on this clone: The read comes to an end 3 residues before the CDR3 does, leaving the germline J gene to fill in the end. V and J are TRBV20-1 and TRBJ1-2; D not certain. CDR1 DFQATT and CDR2 SNEGSKA come from the germline V gene (reference sequence). The CDR3 covers 17 residues. Deletions cut 0 bases from V and 2 bases from J, with 19 bases between. CDR3 bases read: TGCAGTGCTAGAGATCAGGCACCTTCGGCTTTGAACTATGGC. Protein product: CSARDQAPSALNYG. The complete CDR3 protein is CSARDQAPSALNYGYTF.